This TCR beta chain was recorded in a study of blood T cell repertoires in COVID-19. Study at large: The origin of the acute and convalescent COVID-19 samples was the United States, Italy and Spain. Sources were T cells, B-cell-depleted T cells, or PBMCs; the material itself was cDNA or gDNA.

With V trimmed by 2 bases and J by 6 bases, 4 bases remained unmatched. There are 14 residues in the CDR3. The germline CDR1 and CDR2 sequences are LGHDT and YNNKEL (reference sequence). Study processing details: Reference gene primer amplification in the assay estimated nucleated cell counts. Repertoires were generated with immunoSEQ multiplex PCR, while TCRdb's copy carries only in-frame clones and drops some. D and trimming come from the DNA, and the V and J calls and clone size come from that table. The sample lists about 140,000 clones, 85% to 90% seen once, with about 5.8% in the top ten. V and J are TRBV3-1 (or the pseudogene TRBV3-2) and TRBJ1-2; TRBD1 aligns across 9 bases. This clonotype was sampled from a human donor in a cohort sampled during active COVID-19. Material for sequencing was peripheral blood. The CDR3 loop reads CASSQRDRADGYTF. The DNA of the CDR3 is TGTGCCAGCAGCCAACGGGACAGGGCGGATGGCTACACCTTC.